These 32 T cell receptor beta chains came from one sample sequenced in a study of vaccination effects on CD4 cells after COVID-19. No antigen is known for these receptors. ViraFEST used viral peptide pools to expand antigen-specific CD4+ T cells before sequencing. Subsequent to a culture period of 10 to 11 days, CD4+ T cells were isolated. Two doses of either BNT162b2 or mRNA-1273 were given to each participant. The method was immunoSEQ multiplex PCR; TCRdb's version includes in-frame clones alone and lacks a portion of them. The table includes 75,000 or so clones, 77% detected once. Sequencing was performed on CD4+ T cells from PBMCs cultured with HCoV-OC43 spike peptides, taken after COVID-19 vaccination. Subset indicated: HCoV-OC43 spike overlapping peptide pool stimulation. These TCRs come from a human donor who received a COVID-19 vaccine.

The chain is built from TRBV2 and TRBJ2-1; 8 bases match TRBD1. This CDR3 has 15 residues. V shed 5 bases, J shed 5 bases, and the junction held 8 bases outside the gene matches. The germline gives CDR1 SNHLY, CDR2 FYNNEI. The CDR3 DNA sequence: TGTGCCAGCAGTACAGGGCAGGGGGCGAACAATGAGCAGTTCTTC. Translating it yields CASSTGQGANNEQFF.

CDR3 DNA sequence: TGTGCCAGCAGCTGGGGGCTCAGCTCTGGAAACACCATATATTTT. Residues: CASSWGLSSGNTIYF. The V and J genes are TRBV14 and TRBJ1-3; D may be TRBD1 (6 bases). CDR1 is SGHDN, CDR2 FVKESK, per germline. The CDR3 length is 15 residues. V gave up 5 bases and J gave up 0 bases, with 11 bases separating them.

This chain joins TRBV25-1 and TRBJ2-1; 11 bases line up with TRBD2. Germline trimming cut 5 bases from V and 4 bases from J; bases unmatched to any gene: 7. CDR3 size: 16 residues. The germline V gene encodes CDR1 MGHDK and CDR2 SYGVNS. CDR3 DNA sequence: TGTGCCAGCAGTCCAAGACTAGCGGGGCTATACAATGAGCAGTTCTTC. Amino acid sequence: CASSPRLAGLYNEQFF.

V gene TRBV9 combines with J gene TRBJ2-5, with 8 bases matching TRBD1. The V gene's germline CDR1 is SGDLS and CDR2 YYNGEE. The CDR3 is 17 residues long. The junction had 12 bases not matched to a gene; V was cut back by 3 bases and J by 2 bases. CDR3 DNA: TGTGCCAGCAGCGAAGCCGGACAGGGTGGTTGGCAAGAGACCCAGTACTTC. Its protein is CASSEAGQGGWQETQYF.

The rearrangement links TRBV5-1 to TRBJ2-7, with TRBD1 identical over 7 bases. The CDR3 loop spans 14 amino acids. The junction had 4 bases not matched to a gene; V was cut back by 0 bases and J by 4 bases. The V gene's germline CDR1 is SGHRS and CDR2 YFSETQ. CDR3 residues: CASSLGTGLYEQYV. CDR3 nucleotide sequence: TGCGCCAGCAGCTTGGGGACAGGATTATACGAGCAGTACGTC.

This chain links TRBV11-2 with TRBJ2-7; TRBD1 aligns across 8 bases. V gave up 3 bases and J gave up 0 bases; unmatched junction bases: 7. CDR1 is SGHAT and CDR2 is FQNNGV in the germline V gene. The CDR3 spans 16 residues. The CDR3 here is CASSFTRTGSSYEQYV. In DNA form, the CDR3 reads TGTGCCAGCAGCTTTACACGGACAGGGAGCTCCTACGAGCAGTACGTC.

This chain joins TRBV19 and TRBJ2-3, with 7 bases identical to TRBD2. J lost 3 bases, V lost 5 bases, and 11 bases had no gene match. Germline V lookup: CDR1 LNHDA, CDR2 SQIVND (reference sequence). The CDR3 loop spans 16 amino acids. CDR3 sequence reads: CASSPIYTGGTDTQYF. Written as DNA, the CDR3 is TGTGCCAGTAGTCCTATTTACACGGGGGGAACAGATACGCAGTATTTT.

In this sample, this clone turned up a few times. V usage is TRBV5-1 and J usage is TRBJ1-4, with 10 bases that match TRBD1. The CDR3 runs to 13 residues. V was pared by 7 bases and J by 5 bases, with 2 bases of the junction left unmatched. Germline loops: CDR1 SGHRS, CDR2 YFSETQ. In DNA, the CDR3 is TGCGCCAGCGGGGACAGGGGAAATGAAAAACTGTTTTTT. It codes for CASGDRGNEKLFF.

The rearrangement links TRBV30 to TRBJ2-2; a possible D gene is TRBD1 (6 bases). CDR3 size: 14 residues. The V end lost 1 base, the J end lost 8 bases, and 14 bases lay between the germline ends. Germline V gives CDR1 GTSNPN, CDR2 SVGIG (reference sequence). The CDR3: CAWSGQGLGGELFF. CDR3 nucleotide sequence: TGTGCCTGGAGTGGGCAGGGGTTAGGTGGGGAGCTGTTTTTT.

The rearrangement uses TRBV6-6 and TRBJ1-1; 10 positions match TRBD1. The CDR3 sequence is 14 residues long. V lost 1 base, J lost 4 bases, and 0 bases stayed unmatched. In germline, CDR1 is MNHNY, CDR2 SVGAGI (reference sequence). DNA of the CDR3: TGTGCCAGCAGTTACTGGACAGGGGGCACTGAAGCTTTCTTT. It yields the protein CASSYWTGGTEAFF.

The chain carries TRBV18 and TRBJ1-4; D is ambiguous. The CDR3 is 12 residues long. With 3 bases removed from V and 4 bases from J, the gap between germline ends came to 3 bases. The V gene's germline CDR1 is KGHSH and CDR2 LQKENI. As DNA, the CDR3 is TGTGCCAGCTCACCCCGTAATGAAAAACTGTTTTTT. Amino acid sequence: CASSPRNEKLFF.

The chain employs TRBV5-1 and TRBJ1-2; D gene ambiguous. This CDR3 has 16 amino acids. V was shortened by 3 bases and J by 1 base, with 16 bases between the two germline ends. Per the germline V gene, CDR1 is SGHRS and CDR2 is YFSETQ. The CDR3 nucleotides are TGCGCCAGCAGCTATGATACAAGCCCCATTAACTATGGCTACACCTTC. Amino acid sequence: CASSYDTSPINYGYTF. Full variable domain (rest looked up from reference TRBV5-1 and TRBJ1-2): KAGVTQTPRYLIKTRGQQVTLSCSPISGHRSVSWYQQTPGQGLQFLFEYFSETQRNKGNFPGRFSGRQFSNSRSEMNVSTLELGDSALYLCASSYDTSPINYGYTFGSGTRLTVV.

The chain is built from TRBV7-9 and TRBJ2-7, with D perhaps being TRBD1 or TRBD2 (6 bases each). This CDR3 has 15 residues. Deletions cut 0 bases from V and 2 bases from J, with 11 bases between. The V gene's germline CDR1 is SEHNR and CDR2 FQNEAQ (reference sequence). CDR3 nucleotides: TGTGCCAGCAGCTTAGCTGGGGGGCCAACCTACGAGCAGTACGTC. Translated, it gives CASSLAGGPTYEQYV.

This chain links TRBV10-2 with TRBJ2-4, with a weak D call TRBD2 (5 bases). This CDR3 has 13 residues. Germline lookup yields CDR1 WSHSY and CDR2 SAAADI. V was pared by 7 bases and J by 3 bases, with 10 bases between. The CDR3 bases are TGCGCCAGCACCGGGGTAGGCAAAAACATTCAGTACTTC. This gives the protein CASTGVGKNIQYF.

V gene TRBV11-2 combines with J gene TRBJ2-2, with 7 bases fitting TRBD1. V lost 6 bases and J lost 0; bases outside the gene matches: 1. The V gene's germline CDR1 is SGHAT and CDR2 FQNNGV. This CDR3 has 14 residues. The CDR3 nucleotides are TGTGCCAGCAGGACAGGGACGAACACCGGGGAGCTGTTTTTT. It is translated as CASRTGTNTGELFF.

The V call is TRBV18, the J call TRBJ2-7; D gene unclear. With 1 base removed from V and 4 bases from J, the gap between germline ends came to 8 bases. The CDR3 totals 13 residues. From germline, CDR1 is KGHSH and CDR2 LQKENI. The CDR3 is CASSPQVWYEQYV. For the CDR3, the DNA is TGTGCCAGCTCACCACAGGTCTGGTACGAGCAGTACGTC.

The chain recombines TRBV4-1 with TRBJ2-6; D possibly corresponds to TRBD2 (6 bases). From germline, CDR1 is MGHRA and CDR2 YSYEKL. The V end was cut by 2 bases, the J end by 1 base, with 12 bases between. This CDR3 region has 17 residues. The DNA of the CDR3 is TGCGCCAGCAGCCAAACCGGAGGGCGTTCTGGGGCCAACGTCCTGACTTTC. Amino acid sequence: CASSQTGGRSGANVLTF.

V and J are TRBV6-5 and TRBJ1-1, with 7 bases identical to TRBD1. The CDR3 contains 13 residues. J lost 7 bases, V lost 5 bases, and 7 bases had no gene match. Germline values: CDR1 MNHEY, CDR2 SVGAGI. CDR3 loop: CASSINRGDEAFF. Written as DNA, the CDR3 is TGTGCCAGCAGTATAAACAGGGGCGATGAAGCTTTCTTT.

This clone was seen a handful of times. The V and J genes are TRBV7-9 and TRBJ2-6, with D tentatively TRBD1 (7 bases). The CDR3 totals 19 residues. Germline CDR1 reads SEHNR; CDR2 reads FQNEAQ (reference sequence). The ends were cut back, 5 bases at V and 0 bases at J, with 20 bases in the middle. The CDR3 spells CASSLPRGDSISGANVLTF. In DNA form, the CDR3 reads TGTGCCAGCAGCCTCCCGAGGGGGGACAGCATCTCTGGGGCCAACGTCCTGACTTTC.

This chain uses TRBV3-1 (or the pseudogene TRBV3-2) with TRBJ1-4, with D unclear. The CDR3 has 17 residues. V was shortened by 2 bases and J by 4 bases, with 17 bases between the two germline ends. The germline CDR1 and CDR2 sequences are LGHDT and YNNKEL (reference sequence). The CDR3 is CASSQTGGNSHNEKLFF. In DNA form, the CDR3 reads TGTGCCAGCAGCCAAACGGGAGGGAACAGCCATAATGAAAAACTGTTTTTT.

This clone was seen a handful of times. The V gene is TRBV6-1, the J gene TRBJ2-3; D might be TRBD2 (6 bases). The CDR3 length is 14 residues. Between the trimmed V and J ends, which lost 2 bases and 8 bases, there was a span of 14 bases. Germline CDR1 is MNHNS and CDR2 is SASEGT. The CDR3 sequence: CASSERPGLLTQYF. Here the CDR3 DNA reads TGTGCCAGCAGTGAAAGACCGGGACTTCTTACGCAGTATTTT.

This chain joins TRBV11-2 and TRBJ1-3; possible D gene TRBD1, 6 bases. CDR3 length: 16 residues. CDR1 and CDR2 from the germline V gene are SGHAT and FQNNGV. Trimming shortened V by 5 bases and J by 0 bases, and 14 bases separated the two germline ends. The CDR3 region is CASSLQGPLSGNTIYF. The CDR3 nucleotides read TGTGCCAGCAGCCTCCAGGGGCCGCTCTCTGGAAACACCATATATTTT.

The chain couples TRBV7-2 to TRBJ2-5; no definite D call. V lost 7 bases and J lost 4, with 4 bases in between. The CDR3 loop spans 10 amino acids. From germline, CDR1 is SGHTA and CDR2 FQGNSA. The CDR3 sequence: CASMGETQYF. As DNA, the CDR3 is TGTGCCAGCATGGGAGAGACCCAGTACTTC.

This sequence joins TRBV24-1 and TRBJ1-2; D remains ambiguous. V shed 1 base and J shed 6 bases, with 8 bases lying between them. This CDR3 is built from 13 residues. Germline loops: CDR1 KGHDR, CDR2 SFDVKD. The CDR3, as DNA: TGTGCCACCAGTGATTTCAGAGAGAATGGCTACACCTTC. Translation: CATSDFRENGYTF.

The chain carries TRBV7-2 and TRBJ2-7, with D perhaps matching TRBD2 (6 bases). Germline V gene data show CDR1 as SGHTA and CDR2 as FQGNSA. The V end was cut by 2 bases, the J end by 0 bases, with 14 bases between. The CDR3 runs to 16 residues. CDR3 residues: CASSLRGGESSYEQYV. The CDR3, as DNA: TGTGCCAGCAGCTTACGTGGCGGGGAGAGCTCCTACGAGCAGTACGTC.

This clone was picked up a small number of times. The V gene is TRBV3-1 (or the pseudogene TRBV3-2), the J gene TRBJ2-1; D gene uncertain. V was cut by 2 bases and J by 3 bases, with 2 bases left in between. Germline assignment: CDR1 LGHDT and CDR2 YNNKEL (reference sequence). This CDR3 is built from 12 residues. CDR3 in DNA: TGTGCCAGCAGCCAAAACTACAATGAGCAGTTCTTC. This gives the protein CASSQNYNEQFF.

The CDR3 nucleotides are TGCAGTGCTATCCCCTACGAGCAGTACGTC. This sequence encodes CSAIPYEQYV. This chain uses TRBV20-1 with TRBJ2-7; D is uncertain. CDR1 DFQATT and CDR2 SNEGSKA come from the germline V gene (reference sequence). The CDR3 totals 10 residues. V was clipped by 4 bases and J by 2 bases, with 3 bases between them.

The CDR3 sequence is CASSRGQGSYEQYV. CDR3 DNA sequence: TGTGCCAGCAGCAGGGGACAGGGGTCCTACGAGCAGTACGTC. The chain recombines TRBV6-5 with TRBJ2-7; the match to TRBD1 covers 10 bases. V gave up 6 bases and J gave up 1 base; unmatched junction bases: 3. CDR3 length equals 14 residues. Germline V CDR1 and CDR2: MNHEY, SVGAGI.

The chain couples TRBV23-1 to TRBJ1-2, with a tentative D call TRBD1 (6 bases). TRBV23-1 belongs to the ORF category, with a function that is uncertain. The CDR3 covers 14 residues. V lost 0 bases, J lost 7 bases, and 12 bases lay in between. Written as DNA, the CDR3 is TGCGCCAGCAGTCAATCTTGGGGGGCGGCTGGCTACACCTTC. It codes for CASSQSWGAAGYTF.

This clone has just a few counts. V is TRBV7-3 and J is TRBJ1-1; possible D gene TRBD1, 5 bases. The CDR3 runs to 11 residues. Germline CDR1 and CDR2: SGHTA and FQGTGA. The V gene lost 5 bases and the J gene lost 7 bases, with 8 bases spanning the gap. The CDR3 loop is CASSLGGEAFF. The CDR3 DNA reads TGTGCCAGCAGCCTGGGGGGTGAAGCTTTCTTT.

This sequence joins TRBV6-5 and TRBJ2-5; TRBD2 matches at 14 bases. Trimming removed 6 bases from V and 2 bases from J; junction bases left unmatched: 2. The CDR3 length is 15 residues. Looked up from germline, CDR1 is MNHEY and CDR2 is SVGAGI. CDR3 DNA sequence: TGTGCCAGCAGCCGACTAGCGGGGGGGCAAGAGACCCAGTACTTC. Its protein is CASSRLAGGQETQYF.

The rearrangement joins TRBV4-2 to TRBJ1-4, with TRBD1 matching over 11 bases. The CDR3 spans 16 residues. Germline V gene lookup returns CDR1 LGHNA and CDR2 YNFKEQ. V was clipped by 4 bases and J by 0 bases; unmatched bases: 1. Here the CDR3 DNA reads TGTGCCAGCAGCCCGGGACAGGGGGCAACTAATGAAAAACTGTTTTTT. The encoded protein is CASSPGQGATNEKLFF.